This TCR beta chain was recovered during a study of shared clonotypes between healthy human individuals. Profiled with immunoSEQ multiplex PCR; TCRdb holds only in-frame clones, not every one. The data contain about half a million clones, approximately 79% of them seen just once; the ten biggest clones take up over 9.5%. This clone was seen just once. CDR3 size: 15 residues. The ends lost 4 bases at V and 6 bases at J; junction bases unmatched: 8. The V gene's germline CDR1 is MDHEN and CDR2 SYDVKM. This TCR derives from a woman in her thirties or forties in good health. Some clones in this sample may be carry-over from other donors' samples. Sequenced input: PBMCs. V is TRBV28 and J is TRBJ2-5; 10 nucleotides align to TRBD2. In nucleotides, the CDR3 is TGTGCCAGCAGTTCTAGCGGGAGTGTGTCAAAGACCCAGTACTTC. Amino acid sequence: CASSSSGSVSKTQYF.